These T cell receptor beta chains were read from a single sample in a study of blood T cell repertoires in COVID-19. Data came from immunoSEQ multiplex PCR; TCRdb stores just in-frame clones and leaves some out. The sample comprises over 200,000 clones, nearly 90% of which are singletons, and 10% to 11% rests with the top ten. Input material: PBMCs or T cells enriched from blood (not recorded which). The receptors originated from a man aged 30-40 years who had recovered from COVID-19. CDR3s include the opening cysteine and the closing phenylalanine or tryptophan. Fields, in order: CDR3 DNA, CDR3 protein, J gene, clone size, D gene, V gene. D genes are given only for firm matches. The listing skips clone size in some rows; elsewhere it reads once, few, many or a size class.

TGTGCCAGCTCACGGACAGAAGCTTACTCTGGGGCCAACGTCCTGACTTTC	CASSRTEAYSGANVLTF	TRBJ2-6	-	-	TRBV18
TGTGCCAGCAGCCAAGAGGGTACAGGCGAAGCTTTCTTT	CASSQEGTGEAFF	TRBJ1-1	-	-	TRBV3-1/TRBV3-2
TGTGCCAGCAGCCTAGCGGGAATTGTTAATGAGCAGTTCTTC	CASSLAGIVNEQFF	TRBJ2-1	-	TRBD2	TRBV11-3
TGTGCCAGCAGCCAAGCGGGACAGAAGAACACTGAAGCTTTCTTT	CASSQAGQKNTEAFF	TRBJ1-1	-	TRBD1	TRBV3-1/TRBV3-2
TGTGCCAGCAGGACGACAGGGAGCGCTGAAGCTTTCTTT	CASRTTGSAEAFF	TRBJ1-1	once	TRBD1	TRBV12-3/TRBV12-4
TGTGCCAGCAGCCCCGGGACAGGCTATGGCTACACCTTC	CASSPGTGYGYTF	TRBJ1-2	-	TRBD1	TRBV7-6
TGTGCCAGCAGCCTTGACGGGTATAATTCACCCCTCCACTTT	CASSLDGYNSPLHF	TRBJ1-6	-	-	TRBV5-4
TGTGCCAGCCGTAATCAGGGAGGGCACACAGATACGCAGTATTTT	CASRNQGGHTDTQYF	TRBJ2-3	-	TRBD2	TRBV27
TGTGCCTGGAGGGGGCAGGGAAACACTGAAGCTTTCTTT	CAWRGQGNTEAFF	TRBJ1-1	-	-	TRBV30
TGCGCCAGCAGCCAAGATACCGGGGGTGGAAACACCATATATTTT	CASSQDTGGGNTIYF	TRBJ1-3	-	-	TRBV4-1
TGTGCCAGCACCGAGGGGGCGGGGGGAACCTACGAGCAGTACTTC	CASTEGAGGTYEQYF	TRBJ2-7	-	-	TRBV7-9
TGTGCCAGCAGCACCCGACAGGGGGCTCCCTACGAGCAGTACTTC	CASSTRQGAPYEQYF	TRBJ2-7	-	TRBD1	TRBV7-2
TGTGCCAGCAGTGAGTGGCCTGGGACAGGTGAAGGCTACACCTTC	CASSEWPGTGEGYTF	TRBJ1-2	-	TRBD1	TRBV6-1
TGTGCCAGCAGTTATTCGACAGGGGCTGATCAGCCCCAGCATTTT	CASSYSTGADQPQHF	TRBJ1-5	-	TRBD1	TRBV6-5
TGTGCCAGCTCCAGGACAGGGGCCCATGGAGATACGCAGTATTTT	CASSRTGAHGDTQYF	TRBJ2-3	once	TRBD1	TRBV18
TGTGCCGGCAGCTTGGGCGGAGCTAGCACAGATACGCAGTATTTT	CAGSLGGASTDTQYF	TRBJ2-3	-	-	TRBV5-6
TGCGCCAGCAGCTCACGTAGTAACGGACTAGAAGCCTACGAGCAGTACTTC	CASSSRSNGLEAYEQYF	TRBJ2-7	-	TRBD2	TRBV5-1
TGTGCCAGCAACCTGAGGGACATGTATAATTCACCCCTCCACTTT	CASNLRDMYNSPLHF	TRBJ1-6	-	-	TRBV5-8
TGTGCCAGCAGCCAAGATCAGGACTCCTACAATGAGCAGTTCTTC	CASSQDQDSYNEQFF	TRBJ2-1	once	-	TRBV3-1/TRBV3-2
TGTGCCAGCAGCTTATCTGGGGTTGAGGGAGATACGCAGTATTTT	CASSLSGVEGDTQYF	TRBJ2-3	-	-	TRBV7-8
TGTGCCAGCAGCACAATTAGCCCGGGACTACTAGAGGAGCAGTTCTTC	CASSTISPGLLEEQFF	TRBJ2-1	-	TRBD2	TRBV9
TGTGCCAGCCTAGCGGGGAGCTATGAGCAGTACTTC	CASLAGSYEQYF	TRBJ2-7	-	TRBD2	TRBV2
TGTGCCAGCAGCCGGGCTACAGCGGGGTCCTCCTACGAGCAGTACTTC	CASSRATAGSSYEQYF	TRBJ2-7	-	TRBD2	TRBV14
TGCAGCGTTGGCTGGGGCCTCGGGCAGCCCCAGCATTTT	CSVGWGLGQPQHF	TRBJ1-5	-	-	TRBV29-1
TGTGCCAGCGACGGACAGCGATCAACTAATGAAAAACTGTTTTTT	CASDGQRSTNEKLFF	TRBJ1-4	-	-	TRBV6-5
TGCGCCAGCAGCCCATCACGAAGACAGGGCAAATACTTC	CASSPSRRQGKYF	TRBJ2-7	-	TRBD1	TRBV4-3
TGTGCCAGCAGTTTCCAGGGGCAGGGGACCACCGAGCAGTACTTC	CASSFQGQGTTEQYF	TRBJ2-7	-	-	TRBV28
TGTGCCAGCAGTGAACTCGGGACACCGAACACCGGGGAGCTGTTTTTT	CASSELGTPNTGELFF	TRBJ2-2	once	-	TRBV2
TGTGCCAGCAGCCCCCCGAACGGGATCTACGAGCAGTACTTC	CASSPPNGIYEQYF	TRBJ2-7	-	-	TRBV7-6
TGTGCCAGCAGCCAAGAGGCTTCAGGAGGGACGGATAATTCACCCCTCCACTTT	CASSQEASGGTDNSPLHF	TRBJ1-6	-	-	TRBV4-2
TGTGCCAGCAGCTTTGGAGGCTCCTACGAGCAGTACTTC	CASSFGGSYEQYF	TRBJ2-7	-	-	TRBV5-4
TGTGCCAGCGAGGAGGTAGCGGGAGTTTCTATGGGTGAGCAGTTCTTC	CASEEVAGVSMGEQFF	TRBJ2-1	-	TRBD2	TRBV2
TGTGCCAGCAGTTTATCGTCCTACGAGCAGTACTTC	CASSLSSYEQYF	TRBJ2-7	-	-	TRBV28
TGTGCCAGCAGTTTGTCACTAGCGGGAGTATCACGAGAGCAGTTCTTC	CASSLSLAGVSREQFF	TRBJ2-1	few	TRBD2	TRBV27
TGTGCCAGTAGCGGCGGGGGCGGAGATACGCAGTATTTT	CASSGGGGDTQYF	TRBJ2-3	-	-	TRBV19
TGTGCCAGCAGCCGGGGGGGTCCCTACGAGCAGTACTTC	CASSRGGPYEQYF	TRBJ2-7	-	TRBD2	TRBV3-1/TRBV3-2
TGTGCCAGCAGCTTAGACAGGGTGAAGCTTGGCTACACCTTC	CASSLDRVKLGYTF	TRBJ1-2	-	-	TRBV7-9
TGTGCCAGCAGCCAAGAGGGACTGAAAGCTTTCTTT	CASSQEGLKAFF	TRBJ1-1	few	-	TRBV3-1/TRBV3-2
TGTGCCAGCAGCCAAGATGGGGGCATCGGCTCCTACGAGCAGTACTTC	CASSQDGGIGSYEQYF	TRBJ2-7	-	-	TRBV3-1/TRBV3-2
TGTGCCAGCAGCTTGACAGGGATCCCCTACAATGAGCAGTTCTTC	CASSLTGIPYNEQFF	TRBJ2-1	-	TRBD1	TRBV7-9
TGCGCCAGCAGTCCAGGACAGGGAACAAACTATGGCTACACCTTC	CASSPGQGTNYGYTF	TRBJ1-2	-	TRBD1	TRBV5-1
TGTGCCAGCTCCTACGGGACACGCAATTCACCCCTCCACTTT	CASSYGTRNSPLHF	TRBJ1-6	-	-	TRBV19
TGTGCCAGCAGCGGCCAAGTGACAGGGCTCAATCAGCCCCAGCATTTT	CASSGQVTGLNQPQHF	TRBJ1-5	-	-	TRBV21-1
TGTGCCAGCAGTGAATTACGGCGGGGGGGCCAGAATGAGCAGTTCTTC	CASSELRRGGQNEQFF	TRBJ2-1	-	TRBD2	TRBV2
TGTGCCAGCAGTTACTCGTATAGCAATCAGCCCCAGCATTTT	CASSYSYSNQPQHF	TRBJ1-5	-	-	TRBV6-5
TGTGCCAGCAGCCAAGACAGGTACTCTGGAAACACCATATATTTT	CASSQDRYSGNTIYF	TRBJ1-3	-	-	TRBV4-2
TGTGCCAGCAGCTCCGACTCAACTCTGACTGGTCAGTACTTC	CASSSDSTLTGQYF	TRBJ2-4	-	-	TRBV11-2
TGTGCCAGCTCATCCGCAGGGTATCGTTTGCGAGGCTACACCTTC	CASSSAGYRLRGYTF	TRBJ1-2	-	-	TRBV18
TGTGCCAGCAGTTTATACTCAGGGCTCTCCGGTTCACCCCTCCACTTT	CASSLYSGLSGSPLHF	TRBJ1-6	-	-	TRBV27
TGCAGCGTTGGAGCTAACTATGGCTACACCTTC	CSVGANYGYTF	TRBJ1-2	-	-	TRBV29-1
TGTGCCAGCAGCTTTATGGCGGGAGGCAGCTTCTACGAGCAGTACTTC	CASSFMAGGSFYEQYF	TRBJ2-7	-	TRBD2	TRBV7-2
TGCGCCAGCAGCCAAGTTCTGAGGAACACTGAAGCTTTCTTT	CASSQVLRNTEAFF	TRBJ1-1	few	-	TRBV4-3
TGTGCCATCAGTGAGAAGGCCCCGAGGGGGAGTGAAAAACTGTTTTTT	CAISEKAPRGSEKLFF	TRBJ1-4	once	-	TRBV10-3
TGTGCCAGCAGCTCCCTGCGGGGGGGCACAGATACGCAGTATTTT	CASSSLRGGTDTQYF	TRBJ2-3	-	TRBD2	TRBV7-8